Shown below are 5 T cell receptor beta chains from a single sample sequenced in a study of T cells in Graves' hyperthyroidism and ophthalmopathy. What was amplified from RNA transcripts were TCR beta CDR3 regions. HTBI primers were the set used in a first-round RT-PCR of the TCR CDR3. TCRdb re-called the multiplex PCR reads through MiXCR, storing one row per CDR3 protein. The sample holds some 210,000 distinct CDR3 sequences, roughly 17% seen once. The sequencing input was blood. These receptors all stem from a man aged 45-60 years with Graves' hyperthyroidism.

This clonotype has ten or more counts. V is TRBV20-1 and J is TRBJ2-1; 11 bases agree with TRBD1. Germline CDR1 reads DFQATT; CDR2 reads SNEGSKA (reference sequence). This CDR3 is 17 amino acids long. With V trimmed by 5 bases and J by 7 bases, 16 bases remained unmatched. CDR3 in amino acids: CSAAGTGGTADLNEQFF. The DNA of the CDR3 is TGCAGTGCTGCCGGGACAGGGGGAACAGCGGATTTGAATGAGCAGTTCTTC.

In its sample, this clonotype was seen many times. This rearrangement joins TRBV28 to TRBJ2-3; no reliable D call. The CDR3 runs to 16 residues. Germline-derived CDR1 and CDR2 are MDHEN and SYDVKM. V shed 4 bases and J shed 3 bases, with 17 bases lying between them. CDR3 nucleotide sequence: TGTGCCAGCAGTTCTCCCGGAGCATCGGAGACAGATACGCAGTATTTT. Protein product: CASSSPGASETDTQYF.

V usage is TRBV6-1 and J usage is TRBJ2-2; 8 bases map to TRBD1. Trimming cost V 7 bases and J 5 bases; bases outside gene matches: 9. The CDR3 spans 15 residues. Germline V gives CDR1 MNHNS, CDR2 SASEGT. The CDR3 DNA is TGTGCCAGCACCAATCCGAGACAGGGGACCGGGGAGCTGTTTTTT. Protein product: CASTNPRQGTGELFF.

This clonotype came up many times. The rearrangement joins TRBV2 to TRBJ1-2; D perhaps matches TRBD1 (6 bases). Germline V gives CDR1 SNHLY, CDR2 FYNNEI. Trimming pared 11 bases from V and 4 bases from J, leaving 17 bases between. The CDR3 consists of 13 residues. CDR3 DNA sequence: TGTGCCCGGGGACATCGGACCTCCTATGGCTACACCTTC. As protein: CARGHRTSYGYTF.

The table lists this clonotype with many counts. The genes are TRBV2 and TRBJ2-3; D gene ambiguous. The germline gives CDR1 SNHLY, CDR2 FYNNEI. CDR3 length: 13 residues. Trimming removed 4 bases from V and 3 bases from J, with 8 bases in between. CDR3 DNA sequence: TGTGCCAGCAGTGTGTTCCAAACAGATACGCAGTATTTT. It specifies CASSVFQTDTQYF.